Listed here is a single T cell receptor beta chain. Its antigen is unidentified. The authors reverse transcribed all of the isolated RNA, so sequencing captured expressed TCRB transcripts. An average of around 3.5 million reads was obtained for naive, central memory and regulatory T cell samples. Sequencing used immunoSEQ multiplex PCR; TCRdb keeps in-frame clones, though not all of them. Among about 260,000 clones listed, 68% were seen once. The CDR3 covers 10 residues. This entry is derived from a study of beta chain features in type 1 diabetes. Overall study results and limits: Shorter templates might be favored by PCR, equally in patients and controls. There was a moderate but significant shortening of TCRB CDR3s in all four CD4+ subsets of Type 1 diabetes patients. The study found that naive, central memory and Treg TCRB repertoires appeared more similar in patients than in healthy donors.

The sequence derives from a man aged 25-40 years in good health. Sequenced sample: naive CD4+ T cells from blood. This chain links TRBV21-1 with TRBJ2-7; the D call TRBD2 from the table was never checked on the DNA. TRBV21-1 is listed as a pseudogene. CDR3 residues: CASGEAGMSF. CDR3 sequence (DNA): TGTGCCAGCGGGGAGGCAGGGATGAGCTTC.